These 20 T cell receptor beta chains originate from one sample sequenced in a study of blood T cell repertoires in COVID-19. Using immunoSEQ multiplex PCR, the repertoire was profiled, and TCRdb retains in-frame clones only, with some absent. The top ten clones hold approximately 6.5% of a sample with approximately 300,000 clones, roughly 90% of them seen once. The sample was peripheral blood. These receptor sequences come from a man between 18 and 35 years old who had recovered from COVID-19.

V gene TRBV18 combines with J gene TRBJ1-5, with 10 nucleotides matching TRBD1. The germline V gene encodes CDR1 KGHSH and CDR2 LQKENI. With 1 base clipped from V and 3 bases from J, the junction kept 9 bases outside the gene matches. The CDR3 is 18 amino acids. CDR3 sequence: CASSPRTSGTGVNQPQHF. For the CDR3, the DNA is TGTGCCAGCTCACCACGAACATCCGGGACAGGGGTCAATCAGCCCCAGCATTTT.

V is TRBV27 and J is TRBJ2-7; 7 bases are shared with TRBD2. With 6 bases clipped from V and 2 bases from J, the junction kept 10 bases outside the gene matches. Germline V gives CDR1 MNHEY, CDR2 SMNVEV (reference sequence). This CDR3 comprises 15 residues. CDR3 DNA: TGTGCCAGCAGCCAGCGGGGAGGGTCAACCTACGAGCAGTACTTC. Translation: CASSQRGGSTYEQYF.

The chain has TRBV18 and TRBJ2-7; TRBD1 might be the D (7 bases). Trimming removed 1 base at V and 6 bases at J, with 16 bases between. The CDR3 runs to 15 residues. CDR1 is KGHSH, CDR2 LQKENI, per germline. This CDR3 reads CASSPQGQGGFEQYF. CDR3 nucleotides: TGTGCCAGCTCACCACAAGGCCAGGGGGGTTTCGAGCAGTACTTC. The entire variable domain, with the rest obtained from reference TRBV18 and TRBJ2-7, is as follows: NAGVMQNPRHLVRRRGQEARLRCSPMKGHSHVYWYRQLPEEGLKFMVYLQKENIIDESGMPKERFSAEFPKEGPSILRIQQVVRGDSAAYFCASSPQGQGGFEQYFGPGTRLTVT.

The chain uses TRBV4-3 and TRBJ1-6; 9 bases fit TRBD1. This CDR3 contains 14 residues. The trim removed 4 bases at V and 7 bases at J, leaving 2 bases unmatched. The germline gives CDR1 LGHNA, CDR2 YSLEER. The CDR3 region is CASSLGQGNSPLHF. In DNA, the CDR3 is TGCGCCAGCAGCCTAGGACAGGGGAATTCACCCCTCCACTTT.

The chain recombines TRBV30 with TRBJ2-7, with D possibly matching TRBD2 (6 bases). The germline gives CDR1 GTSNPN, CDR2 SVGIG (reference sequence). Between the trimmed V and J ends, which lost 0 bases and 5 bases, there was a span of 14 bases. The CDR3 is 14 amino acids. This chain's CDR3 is CAWSVGTEGHEQYF. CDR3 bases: TGTGCCTGGAGTGTAGGTACGGAGGGGCACGAGCAGTACTTC.

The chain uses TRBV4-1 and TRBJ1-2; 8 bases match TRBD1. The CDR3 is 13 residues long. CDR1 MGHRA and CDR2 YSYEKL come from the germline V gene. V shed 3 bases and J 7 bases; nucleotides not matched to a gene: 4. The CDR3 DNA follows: TGCGCCAGCAGCCACCCGGACAGGGCTGGCTACACCTTC. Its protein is CASSHPDRAGYTF.

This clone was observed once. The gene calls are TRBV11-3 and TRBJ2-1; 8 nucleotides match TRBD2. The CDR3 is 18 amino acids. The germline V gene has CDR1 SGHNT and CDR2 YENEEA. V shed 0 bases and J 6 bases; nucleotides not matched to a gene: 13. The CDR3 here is CASSLDGGVAGISNEQFF. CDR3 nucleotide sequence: TGTGCCAGCAGCTTAGATGGTGGGGTAGCGGGGATTTCCAATGAGCAGTTCTTC.

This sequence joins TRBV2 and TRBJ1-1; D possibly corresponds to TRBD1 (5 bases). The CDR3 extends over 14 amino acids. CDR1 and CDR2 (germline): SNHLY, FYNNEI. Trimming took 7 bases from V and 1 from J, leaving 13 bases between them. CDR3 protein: CASKGSRANTEAFF. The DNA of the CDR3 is TGTGCCAGCAAGGGATCCAGGGCGAACACTGAAGCTTTCTTT. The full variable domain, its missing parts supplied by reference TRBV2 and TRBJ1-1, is EPEVTQTPSHQVTQMGQEVILRCVPISNHLYFYWYRQILGQKVEFLVSFYNNEISEKSEIFDDQFSVERPDGSNFTLKIRSTKLEDSAMYFCASKGSRANTEAFFGQGTRLTVV.

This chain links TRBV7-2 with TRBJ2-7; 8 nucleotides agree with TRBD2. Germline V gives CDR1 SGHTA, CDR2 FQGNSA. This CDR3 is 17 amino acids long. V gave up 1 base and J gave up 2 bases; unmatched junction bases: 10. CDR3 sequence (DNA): TGTGCCAGCAGCTTAGTAAGGAGCGGGAGTAAACCCTACGAGCAGTACTTC. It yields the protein CASSLVRSGSKPYEQYF.

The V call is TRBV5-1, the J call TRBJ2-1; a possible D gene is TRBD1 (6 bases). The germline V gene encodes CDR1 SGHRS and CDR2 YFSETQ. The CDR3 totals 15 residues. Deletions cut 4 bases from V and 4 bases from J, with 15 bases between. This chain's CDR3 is CASSRGTRGYNEQFF. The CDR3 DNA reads TGCGCCAGCAGCCGAGGGACAAGGGGGTACAATGAGCAGTTCTTC.

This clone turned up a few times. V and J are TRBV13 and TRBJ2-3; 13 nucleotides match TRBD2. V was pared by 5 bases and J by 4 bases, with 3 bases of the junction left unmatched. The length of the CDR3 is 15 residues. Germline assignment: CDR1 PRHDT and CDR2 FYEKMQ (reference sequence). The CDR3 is CASSKLAGGPDTQYF. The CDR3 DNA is TGTGCCAGCAGCAAACTAGCGGGAGGGCCAGATACGCAGTATTTT. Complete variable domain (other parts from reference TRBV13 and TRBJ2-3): AAGVIQSPRHLIKEKRETATLKCYPIPRHDTVYWYQQGPGQDPQFLISFYEKMQSDKGSIPDRFSAQQFSDYHSELNMSSLELGDSALYFCASSKLAGGPDTQYFGPGTRLTVL.

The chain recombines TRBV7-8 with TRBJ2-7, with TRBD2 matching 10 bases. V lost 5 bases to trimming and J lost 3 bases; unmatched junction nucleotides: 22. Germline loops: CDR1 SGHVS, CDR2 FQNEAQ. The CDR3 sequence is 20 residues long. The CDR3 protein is CASSLLSFPSSGTSVYEQYF. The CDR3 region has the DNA TGTGCCAGCAGCCTACTTAGTTTTCCCTCATCCGGGACTAGCGTCTACGAGCAGTACTTC.

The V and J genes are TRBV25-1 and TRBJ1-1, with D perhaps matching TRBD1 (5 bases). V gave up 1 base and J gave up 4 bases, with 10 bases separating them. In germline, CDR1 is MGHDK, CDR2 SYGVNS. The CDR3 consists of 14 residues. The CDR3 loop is CASSEWGGGTEAFF. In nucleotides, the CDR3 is TGTGCCAGCAGTGAATGGGGGGGTGGCACTGAAGCTTTCTTT.

The chain's CDR3 is CASSLAQGRNTEAFF. CDR3 sequence (DNA): TGTGCCAGCAGCTTAGCCCAGGGGCGGAACACTGAAGCTTTCTTT. The chain combines TRBV7-9 with TRBJ1-1, with a weak D call TRBD1 (6 bases). V gave up 0 bases and J gave up 1 base, with 9 bases separating them. CDR3 length: 15 residues. CDR1 SEHNR and CDR2 FQNEAQ come from the germline V gene (reference sequence). The whole variable domain, filled in from reference TRBV7-9 and TRBJ1-1, reads DTGVSQNPRHKITKRGQNVTFRCDPISEHNRLYWYRQTLGQGPEFLTYFQNEAQLEKSRLLSDRFSAERPKGSFSTLEIQRTEQGDSAMYLCASSLAQGRNTEAFFGQGTRLTVV.

The CDR3 loop is CAIRTSGGSYNEQFF. The CDR3, as DNA: TGTGCCATCAGGACTAGCGGGGGCTCCTACAATGAGCAGTTCTTC. The chain uses TRBV10-3 and TRBJ2-1, with 12 bases aligning to TRBD2. Trimming removed 6 bases from V and 0 bases from J; junction bases left unmatched: 0. Looked up from germline, CDR1 is ENHRY and CDR2 is SYGVKD. There are 15 residues in the CDR3.

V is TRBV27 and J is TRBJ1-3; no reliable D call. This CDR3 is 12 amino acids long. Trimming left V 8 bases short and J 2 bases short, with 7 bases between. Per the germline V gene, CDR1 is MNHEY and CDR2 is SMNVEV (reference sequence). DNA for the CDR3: TGTGCCAGCGGGAGGCCTGGAAACACCATATATTTT. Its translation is CASGRPGNTIYF.

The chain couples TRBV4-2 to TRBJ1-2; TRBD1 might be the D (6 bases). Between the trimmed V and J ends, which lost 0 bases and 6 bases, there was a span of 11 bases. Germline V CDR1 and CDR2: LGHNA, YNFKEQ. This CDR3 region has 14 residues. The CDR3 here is CASSQEGGDDGYTF. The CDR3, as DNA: TGTGCCAGCAGCCAAGAAGGGGGGGATGATGGCTACACCTTC.

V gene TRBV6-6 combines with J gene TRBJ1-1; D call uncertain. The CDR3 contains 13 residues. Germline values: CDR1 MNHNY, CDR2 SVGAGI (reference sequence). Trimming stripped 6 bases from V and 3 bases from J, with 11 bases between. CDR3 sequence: CASSWGEDTEAFF. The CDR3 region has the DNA TGTGCCAGCAGCTGGGGAGAGGACACTGAAGCTTTCTTT.

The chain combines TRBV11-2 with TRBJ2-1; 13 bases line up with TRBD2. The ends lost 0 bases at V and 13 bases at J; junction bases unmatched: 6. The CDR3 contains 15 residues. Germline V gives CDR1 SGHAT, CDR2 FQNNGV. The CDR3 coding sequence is TGTGCCAGCAGCTTAGATCAGACTAGCGGGAGGTCCCAGTTCTTC. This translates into CASSLDQTSGRSQFF.

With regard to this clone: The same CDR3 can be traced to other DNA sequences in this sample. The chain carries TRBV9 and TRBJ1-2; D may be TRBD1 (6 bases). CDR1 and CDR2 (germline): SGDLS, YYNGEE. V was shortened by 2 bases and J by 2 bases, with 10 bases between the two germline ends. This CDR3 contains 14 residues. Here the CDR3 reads CASSVAGANYGYTF. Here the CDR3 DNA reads TGTGCCAGCAGCGTGGCAGGGGCCAACTATGGCTACACCTTC.